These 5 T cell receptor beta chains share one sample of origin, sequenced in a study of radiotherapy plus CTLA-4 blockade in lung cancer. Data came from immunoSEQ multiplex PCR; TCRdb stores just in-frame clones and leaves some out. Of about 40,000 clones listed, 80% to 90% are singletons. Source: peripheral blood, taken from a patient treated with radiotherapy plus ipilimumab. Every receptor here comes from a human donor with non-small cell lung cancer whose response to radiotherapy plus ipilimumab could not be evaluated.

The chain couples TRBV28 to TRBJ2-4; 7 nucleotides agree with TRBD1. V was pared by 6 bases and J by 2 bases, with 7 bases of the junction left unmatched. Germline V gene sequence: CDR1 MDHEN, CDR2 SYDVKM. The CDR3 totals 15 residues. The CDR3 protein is CASSRDSASKNIQYF. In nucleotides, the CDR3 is TGTGCCAGCAGCAGGGACAGCGCCTCCAAAAACATTCAGTACTTC.

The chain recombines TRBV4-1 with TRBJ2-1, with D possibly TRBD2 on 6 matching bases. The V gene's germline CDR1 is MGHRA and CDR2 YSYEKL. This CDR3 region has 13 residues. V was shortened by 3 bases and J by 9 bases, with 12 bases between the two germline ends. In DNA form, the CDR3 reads TGCGCCAGCAGCCAGGGACTCCCCCCTGAGCAGTTCTTC. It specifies CASSQGLPPEQFF.

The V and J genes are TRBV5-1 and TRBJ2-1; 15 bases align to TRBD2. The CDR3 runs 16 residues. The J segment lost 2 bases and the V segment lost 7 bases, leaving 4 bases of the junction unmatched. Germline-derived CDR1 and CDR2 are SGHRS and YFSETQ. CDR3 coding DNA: TGCGCCAGCCAGGGACTAGCGGGAGGAACCTACAATGAGCAGTTCTTC. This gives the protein CASQGLAGGTYNEQFF.

CDR3 protein: CASSLDPGTDTQYF. DNA for the CDR3: TGTGCCAGCAGCTTAGACCCGGGCACAGATACGCAGTATTTT. This sequence joins TRBV11-1 and TRBJ2-3; D ambiguous. Germline CDR1 SGHAT, CDR2 FQDESV (reference sequence). The CDR3 contains 14 residues. V was trimmed by 1 base and J by 1 base, leaving 6 bases between them.

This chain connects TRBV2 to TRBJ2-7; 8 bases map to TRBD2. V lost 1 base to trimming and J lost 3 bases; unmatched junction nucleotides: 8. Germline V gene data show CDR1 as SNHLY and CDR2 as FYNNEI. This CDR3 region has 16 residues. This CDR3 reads CASSEGGGRPNYEQYF. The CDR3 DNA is TGTGCCAGCAGTGAAGGCGGCGGGAGGCCAAACTACGAGCAGTACTTC.